This T cell receptor (beta chain) stems from a study of radiotherapy plus CTLA-4 blockade in lung cancer (dated by TCRdb to 2017 to 2018). Study-wide context: Objective responses occurred in 18% of enrolled patients, and approximately 34% achieved disease control.

As for this clone: The antigen this receptor binds is unknown. Nothing much larger sits one base from this clone, and base qualities are not available.

Libraries came from the immunoSEQ multiplex PCR assay. Not all clones reach the TCRdb copy of this immuneACCESS table, which keeps in-frame sequences only. Checked studies attribute under half of the gap to unresolved V genes and leave the rest unexplained. The sample table records fewer than 85,000 clones; around nine tenths of these occur just once. Just over 0.85% of the sample lies in the top ten. The germline V gene encodes CDR1 MNHNS and CDR2 SASEGT. Its CDR3 holds 14 amino acids, cysteine through phenylalanine. Just the 42-base CDR3 DNA is kept, in frame starting at base 1. At the junction V is shortened by 9 bases and J by 3 bases; bases outside the gene matches: 7. Focal radiation therapy combined with CTLA-4 blockade (ipilimumab) was tested in patients with chemo-refractory metastatic non-small-cell lung cancer. Overall results and qualifications from the work: After treatment with radiotherapy and ipilimumab, TCR clones that came from tumors expanded in the peripheral blood. Early dynamic changes in blood T cell clones, together with increased serum interferon-beta after radiation, were reported as the strongest predictors of response.

The source was peripheral blood, collected from a patient treated with radiotherapy plus ipilimumab. The chain was built from TRBV6-1 and TRBJ2-3; TRBD2 aligns with 9 central bases. The TCR comes from a human donor with non-small cell lung cancer who had stable disease on radiotherapy plus ipilimumab. CDR3 loop: CARGASGATDTQYF. The DNA sequence reads TGTGCCAGGGGGGCTAGCGGGGCTACAGATACGCAGTATTTT.